The clone carrying this T cell receptor (beta chain) was observed many times. Germline V gene sequence: CDR1 LNHDA, CDR2 SQIVND (reference sequence). J was trimmed by 2 bases and V by 3 bases; bases with no gene match: 8. There are 17 residues in the CDR3. This sample stems from a study of blood T cell repertoires in COVID-19. The wider study: COVID-19 samples from acute and convalescent phases originated in the United States, Italy and Spain. T cells, B-cell-depleted T cells, or PBMCs supplied cDNA or gDNA.

Authors' analysis steps: Amplification with reference gene primers provided the estimates of nucleated cell counts. TCRdb's copy holds only in-frame clones and misses some; the assay was immunoSEQ multiplex PCR. The D gene and trimming were derived from the DNA, and the V and J assignments and clone size from that table. The sample contains about 200,000 clones, 88% of which appear only once. The rearrangement uses TRBV19 and TRBJ2-1, with 9 bases lining up with TRBD2. Source material: peripheral blood. The origin of this receptor is a man aged 18 to 29 with active or convalescent COVID-19. CDR3 nucleotides: TGTGCCAGTAGTATGGGGGGTAGCGGGGGACCCTACAATGAGCAGTTCTTC. The encoded protein is CASSMGGSGGPYNEQFF.